This TCR beta chain was identified during a study of blood T cell repertoires in COVID-19. About the research overall: COVID-19 samples, acute and convalescent, were from the United States, Italy and Spain. Nucleic acid was either cDNA or gDNA, and it came from T cells, B-cell-depleted T cells, or PBMCs.

Original analysis: Researchers report that nucleated cell counts were estimated from reference gene primer amplification. Method: immunoSEQ multiplex PCR; TCRdb's copy keeps in-frame clones and lacks some. V, J and clone size are those of that table, while D and trimming were read from the DNA. The sample has 130,000 to 150,000 clones, around 80% seen once. The CDR3 spans 14 residues. Trimming took 1 base from V and 2 from J, leaving 9 bases between them. Germline assignment: CDR1 MNHNS and CDR2 SASEGT. The sequence came from a woman older than 75 in a cohort sampled during active or convalescent COVID-19. Sequenced material: peripheral blood. V gene TRBV6-1 combines with J gene TRBJ2-7; D is ambiguous. DNA for the CDR3: TGTGCCAGCAGTGAAGTTAACAGCCCCTACGAGCAGTACTTC. It encodes CASSEVNSPYEQYF.